These 22 T cell receptor beta chains were all obtained from the same sample, sequenced in a study of T cell changes during pregnancy in multiple sclerosis. Some clones are missing from TCRdb's copy, which holds only in-frame ones; the method was immunoSEQ multiplex PCR. Here the sample spans roughly 50,000 clones, approximately 92% being singletons. Sequencing was performed on CD4+ T cells from peripheral blood mononuclear cells, taken in the third trimester of pregnancy. The receptors stem from a female donor with multiple sclerosis, enrolled in a pregnancy study.

The chain recombines TRBV13 with TRBJ2-3, with 7 bases fitting TRBD2. Germline CDR1 reads PRHDT; CDR2 reads FYEKMQ (reference sequence). Trimming at V came to 4 bases and at J to 6 bases, leaving 7 bases not matched to a gene. This CDR3 contains 14 residues. The CDR3 DNA reads TGTGCCAGCAGCTCCGGGACTACAAGGGATACGCAGTATTTT. Amino acids: CASSSGTTRDTQYF.

J is TRBJ2-2 and V is TRBV5-1, with D tentatively TRBD2 (5 bases). V was cut by 0 bases and J by 7 bases, with 22 bases left in between. CDR1 and CDR2 (germline): SGHRS, YFSETQ. The CDR3 covers 18 residues. CDR3 loop: CASSLVTVSPERGGELFF. The CDR3 DNA reads TGCGCCAGCAGCTTGGTTACCGTATCTCCCGAACGGGGCGGGGAGCTGTTTTTT.

The V and J genes are TRBV30 and TRBJ2-5, with 7 bases matching TRBD2. The germline V gene encodes CDR1 GTSNPN and CDR2 SVGIG (reference sequence). The CDR3 has 14 residues. The V segment lost 5 bases and the J segment 5 bases; nucleotides outside the gene matches: 11. CDR3 sequence: CAWQLLAWGETQYF. For the CDR3, the DNA is TGTGCCTGGCAACTACTAGCGTGGGGGGAGACCCAGTACTTC.

The chain joins TRBV10-3 to TRBJ1-3, with 7 bases lining up with TRBD1. Germline CDR1 reads ENHRY; CDR2 reads SYGVKD. Trimming at V came to 3 bases and at J to 1 base, leaving 9 bases not matched to a gene. CDR3 length: 17 amino acids. CDR3 DNA: TGTGCCATCAGTGAACCAGGGGGTGTTGGATCTGGAAACACCATATATTTT. Its protein is CAISEPGGVGSGNTIYF.

The J gene is TRBJ2-1, the V gene TRBV28; 15 bases are a match to TRBD2. J was trimmed by 15 bases and V by 3 bases; bases with no gene match: 6. The CDR3 length is 14 residues. Per the germline V gene, CDR1 is MDHEN and CDR2 is SYDVKM. CDR3 residues: CASSFRTSGRAWFF. The CDR3 DNA reads TGTGCCAGCAGTTTCCGGACTAGCGGGAGGGCCTGGTTCTTC.

Here the CDR3 reads CASSPGWGTSGWDEQFF. CDR3 bases: TGTGCCAGCAGCCCAGGATGGGGGACTAGTGGGTGGGATGAGCAGTTCTTC. This sequence joins TRBV7-9 and TRBJ2-1; 8 nucleotides align to TRBD2. J gave up 8 bases and V 5 bases, and 17 bases lay outside the gene matches. The CDR3 is made up of 17 amino acids. Germline lookup yields CDR1 SEHNR and CDR2 FQNEAQ (reference sequence).

CDR3: CSVPRGAGEGETQYF. CDR3 in DNA: TGCAGCGTCCCTCGTGGAGCAGGGGAGGGGGAGACCCAGTACTTC. This chain uses TRBV29-1 with TRBJ2-5; possibly TRBD2 for D (7 bases). V lost 6 bases and J 5 bases, leaving 22 bases between the germline ends. Looked up from germline, CDR1 is SQVTM and CDR2 is ANQGSEA. This CDR3 has 15 residues. Complete variable domain (other parts from reference TRBV29-1 and TRBJ2-5): SAVISQKPSRDICQRGTSLTIQCQVDSQVTMMFWYRQQPGQSLTLIATANQGSEATYESGFVIDKFPISRPNLTFSTLTVSNMSPEDSSIYLCSVPRGAGEGETQYFGPGTRLLVL.

The V and J genes are TRBV6-5 and TRBJ1-4; 7 bases agree with TRBD1. The length of the CDR3 is 14 residues. The V gene's germline CDR1 is MNHEY and CDR2 SVGAGI. The ends lost 7 bases at V and 8 bases at J; junction bases unmatched: 10. This CDR3 reads CASKKFGTDEKLFF. In nucleotides, the CDR3 is TGTGCCAGCAAAAAATTCGGGACAGACGAAAAACTGTTTTTT.

This clone was recorded once. The J gene is TRBJ2-5, the V gene TRBV4-1; weak D call: TRBD1 (6 bases). Germline CDR1 reads MGHRA; CDR2 reads YSYEKL. V was trimmed by 1 base and J by 3 bases, leaving 15 bases between them. The CDR3 is 16 amino acids. This chain's CDR3 is CASSQVGAAAKETQYF. DNA of the CDR3: TGCGCCAGCAGCCAAGTGGGGGCAGCGGCCAAAGAGACCCAGTACTTC.

J is TRBJ1-1 and V is TRBV6-1; 7 bases map to TRBD1. The V segment lost 11 bases and the J segment 5 bases; nucleotides outside the gene matches: 11. The CDR3 is 13 residues long. Germline V lookup: CDR1 MNHNS, CDR2 SASEGT. The CDR3 is CAGEQGQGTEAFF. The DNA of the CDR3 is TGTGCCGGAGAACAGGGGCAAGGGACTGAAGCTTTCTTT.

The chain combines TRBV5-6 with TRBJ2-7; TRBD2 might be the D (6 bases). V gave up 0 bases and J gave up 8 bases, with 15 bases separating them. The germline V gene encodes CDR1 SGHDT and CDR2 YYEEEE. This CDR3 is built from 14 residues. The CDR3 DNA reads as TGTGCCAGCAGCTTGGGACTAGAACCTCGGCAGCAGTACTTC. Protein product: CASSLGLEPRQQYF.

This rearrangement joins TRBV5-1 to TRBJ2-1; the match to TRBD2 covers 10 bases. Unmatched junction bases numbered 6, after V lost 1 base and J lost 8 bases. The CDR3 spans 15 residues. CDR1 and CDR2 (germline): SGHRS, YFSETQ. The CDR3 nucleotides read TGCGCCAGCAGCTTGAGCGGGAGGGCCTCGGATGAGCAGTTCTTC. Encoded protein: CASSLSGRASDEQFF.

The table lists this clone with a count of one. The gene calls are TRBV5-5 and TRBJ1-4; D remains ambiguous. CDR3 length: 16 residues. V lost 1 base and J 0 bases, leaving 10 bases between the germline ends. CDR1 and CDR2 (germline): SGHKS, YYEKEE (reference sequence). The CDR3 DNA is TGTGCCAGCAGCTTGCAGGCCGGCGCAACTAATGAAAAACTGTTTTTT. This codes for CASSLQAGATNEKLFF.

This chain links TRBV30 with TRBJ1-3; D remains ambiguous. Germline V lookup: CDR1 GTSNPN, CDR2 SVGIG (reference sequence). V was trimmed by 2 bases and J by 7 bases, leaving 12 bases between them. This CDR3 has 13 amino acids. The chain's CDR3 is CAWSLSYSNTIYF. CDR3 sequence (DNA): TGTGCCTGGAGTCTTTCTTACAGCAACACCATATATTTT.

The gene calls are TRBV4-2 and TRBJ1-4, with D tentatively TRBD1 (6 bases). Germline V gene lookup returns CDR1 LGHNA and CDR2 YNFKEQ. The CDR3 has 17 residues. Trimming cost V 0 bases and J 7 bases, with 18 bases left between them. The CDR3 loop is CASSQDGGGGVGEKLFF. The CDR3 DNA reads as TGTGCCAGCAGCCAAGATGGCGGGGGGGGCGTCGGTGAAAAACTGTTTTTT.

In this sample, this clone turned up once. The chain joins TRBV30 to TRBJ1-5; D remains unclear. There are 14 residues in the CDR3. Germline-derived CDR1 and CDR2 are GTSNPN and SVGIG (reference sequence). V was trimmed by 1 base and J by 5 bases, leaving 12 bases between them. The DNA of the CDR3 is TGTGCCTGGAGTGGGTGGGCAGTAGATCAGCCCCAGCATTTT. Translated, it gives CAWSGWAVDQPQHF.

The CDR3 region has the DNA TGCGCCAGCAGCTGGGATCCGGCCGGGACTAGCGCCTCGCAGTACTTC. Translation gives CASSWDPAGTSASQYF. The V gene is TRBV5-1, the J gene TRBJ2-7, with 10 bases fitting TRBD2. After removal of 3 bases from V and 9 bases from J, the junction contained 15 bases not matched to a gene. CDR1 is SGHRS and CDR2 is YFSETQ in the germline V gene. The CDR3 contains 16 residues.

This clone was detected once. This chain links TRBV5-1 with TRBJ1-2, with TRBD1 identical over 10 bases. V gave up 4 bases and J gave up 2 bases; unmatched junction bases: 20. Germline loops: CDR1 SGHRS, CDR2 YFSETQ. The CDR3 is 20 residues long. The CDR3 sequence is CASSRDRGLTVRTGNYGYTF. For the CDR3, the DNA is TGCGCCAGCAGCCGGGACAGGGGCCTGACGGTCCGGACTGGGAACTATGGCTACACCTTC.

The V gene is TRBV7-3, the J gene TRBJ1-6, with D unclear. Looked up from germline, CDR1 is SGHTA and CDR2 is FQGTGA. CDR3 length: 13 amino acids. Trimming stripped 3 bases from V and 9 bases from J, with 9 bases between. In DNA form, the CDR3 reads TGTGCCAGCAGCTTTTCCGTCCTTTCACCCCTCCACTTT. It codes for CASSFSVLSPLHF.

The CDR3 sequence: CASSLGEGRGQPQHF. The CDR3 DNA reads as TGTGCCAGCAGCTTAGGGGAGGGTCGAGGTCAGCCCCAGCATTTT. The V gene is TRBV7-9, the J gene TRBJ1-5; D unclear. Trimming removed 1 base from V and 6 bases from J, with 13 bases in between. The CDR3 extends over 15 amino acids. Looked up from germline, CDR1 is SEHNR and CDR2 is FQNEAQ (reference sequence).

The chain carries TRBV29-1 and TRBJ2-3; 12 nucleotides match TRBD2. Germline CDR1 reads SQVTM; CDR2 reads ANQGSEA. V gave up 0 bases and J gave up 0 bases; unmatched junction bases: 7. The CDR3 totals 18 residues. The CDR3 DNA reads TGCAGCGTTGAAGAGCGGGGACTAGCGGGTGGGAGCACAGATACGCAGTATTTT. Translated, it gives CSVEERGLAGGSTDTQYF.

This clone was found a few times. The V call is TRBV5-6, the J call TRBJ2-2, with TRBD1 identical over 8 bases. Germline V gene lookup returns CDR1 SGHDT and CDR2 YYEEEE. Trimming cost V 3 bases and J 1 base; bases outside gene matches: 5. This CDR3 comprises 16 residues. In DNA, the CDR3 is TGTGCCAGCAGCTGGACCGGACAGGGGAACACCGGGGAGCTGTTTTTT. It is translated as CASSWTGQGNTGELFF.